This entry concerns a single TCR beta chain. Antigen: not known. This specimen comes from a study of cytomegalovirus exposure and HLA in healthy donors. Findings of the study overall: For most TCR sequences rarity was the rule, although some public TCRs occurred in many donors.

It was with 60 Vbeta and 13 Jbeta primers that the PCR ran. Repertoires were generated with immunoSEQ multiplex PCR, while TCRdb's copy carries only in-frame clones and drops some. The table shows a few hundred thousand clones, with more than 60% occurring only once. This CDR3 contains 15 residues. The V and J ends lost 4 bases and 5 bases, in that order; junction bases with no gene match: 8. Germline-derived CDR1 and CDR2 are LGHNA and YNFKEQ. This chain joins TRBV4-2 and TRBJ2-3; 8 bases fit TRBD2. The sequence came from a woman between 55 and 75 years old in good health and CMV-seropositive. The specimen sequenced was PBMCs. The CDR3 DNA reads as TGTGCCAGCAGCCGGGACGGGGGGGCTAAAGATACGCAGTATTTT. Translation: CASSRDGGAKDTQYF.